This T cell receptor beta chain stems from a study of cytomegalovirus exposure and HLA in healthy donors. Study outcomes and limitations: In an earlier analysis, most TCR beta V segments were productive about 90% or about 30% of the time. Reported findings show TCR beta sequences accurately forecast HLA-A and HLA-B alleles in most subjects. It was shown in a later analysis that HLA-associated TCR beta chains were more clonally expanded than other, equally common chains.

Details on this clone: What it binds is unknown.

Losses at the gene ends were 3 bases for V and 4 bases for J; bases not matched to a gene: 5. The CDR3 sequence is 14 residues long. Looked up from germline, CDR1 is SGDLS and CDR2 is YYNGEE. A multiplex PCR was run with 60 Vbeta primers and 13 Jbeta primers. Clones were sequenced by immunoSEQ multiplex PCR, and TCRdb holds only the in-frame ones, with some missing. Recorded here are around 130,000 clones; the top ten clones represent approximately 1.5%. The sequence was obtained from a woman in her thirties or forties in good health and CMV-seronegative. J is TRBJ1-2 and V is TRBV9; 8 bases fit TRBD1. Sequenced material: PBMCs. Here the CDR3 DNA reads TGTGCCAGCAGCGCAGGGGGCCAGGGCTATGGCTACACCTTC. Protein sequence: CASSAGGQGYGYTF.